The 9 T cell receptor beta chains below were found in one sample sequenced in a study of CD8+ T cells in alopecia areata. The treatment denotes: oral pan-JAK inhibitor, 5-10 mg twice daily. RNA extraction was followed by reverse transcription into cDNA, which acted as the sequencing template. Libraries were prepared by immunoSEQ multiplex PCR; TCRdb keeps only in-frame clonotypes and omits some of them. The table includes over 95,000 clones, 60% to 65% detected once. Specimen: CD8+ T cells sorted from blood, collected at week 4, from a patient treated with tofacitinib. All receptors derive from a human donor with alopecia areata.

The chain employs TRBV7-9 and TRBJ2-5; D gene ambiguous. The V end lost 1 base, the J end lost 1 base, and 7 bases lay between the germline ends. CDR3 length equals 14 residues. Germline V gene lookup returns CDR1 SEHNR and CDR2 FQNEAQ (reference sequence). The CDR3 DNA reads TGTGCCAGCAGCTTAGGGAGTCCCCAAGAGACCCAGTACTTC. Its protein product is CASSLGSPQETQYF.

The chain links TRBV7-9 to TRBJ2-7; TRBD1 matches at 7 bases. Germline CDR1 reads SEHNR; CDR2 reads FQNEAQ (reference sequence). The V segment lost 1 base and the J segment 2 bases; nucleotides outside the gene matches: 5. This CDR3 spans 15 amino acids. CDR3 bases: TGTGCCAGCAGCTTAGGGACAGGTTATACCTACGAGCAGTACTTC. It encodes CASSLGTGYTYEQYF.

The genes are TRBV28 and TRBJ2-3; D perhaps matches TRBD2 (6 bases). The CDR3 covers 15 residues. Trimming removed 3 bases at V and 4 bases at J, with 14 bases between. The germline V gene encodes CDR1 MDHEN and CDR2 SYDVKM. The CDR3 DNA follows: TGTGCCAGCAGTTTCAACCCAGGAGGGGCAGATACGCAGTATTTT. Encoded protein: CASSFNPGGADTQYF. The whole variable domain, remainder taken from reference TRBV28 and TRBJ2-3, is DVKVTQSSRYLVKRTGEKVFLECVQDMDHENMFWYRQDPGLGLRLIYFSYDVKMKEKGDIPEGYSVSREKKERFSLILESASTNQTSMYLCASSFNPGGADTQYFGPGTRLTVL.

This clone was detected once. The gene calls are TRBV7-9 and TRBJ2-7, with D maybe TRBD1 (6 bases). Germline values: CDR1 SEHNR, CDR2 FQNEAQ (reference sequence). Trimming took 2 bases from V and 0 from J, leaving 11 bases between them. The CDR3 loop spans 15 amino acids. CDR3 DNA sequence: TGTGCCAGCAGCTTATCGGACAGCTCCTCCTACGAGCAGTACTTC. Protein sequence: CASSLSDSSSYEQYF. The whole variable domain, filled in from reference TRBV7-9 and TRBJ2-7, reads DTGVSQNPRHKITKRGQNVTFRCDPISEHNRLYWYRQTLGQGPEFLTYFQNEAQLEKSRLLSDRFSAERPKGSFSTLEIQRTEQGDSAMYLCASSLSDSSSYEQYFGPGTRLTVT.

The chain employs TRBV27 and TRBJ2-6; D unclear. The V gene lost 3 bases and the J gene lost 0 bases, with 6 bases spanning the gap. Germline CDR1 is MNHEY and CDR2 is SMNVEV (reference sequence). This CDR3 spans 15 amino acids. In DNA form, the CDR3 reads TGTGCCAGCAGTTTCGTGGGCTCTGGGGCCAACGTCCTGACTTTC. It is translated as CASSFVGSGANVLTF.

The gene calls are TRBV5-1 and TRBJ2-7, with D unclear. The germline V and J ends were trimmed by 4 bases and 9 bases, with 11 bases remaining between them. The germline CDR1 and CDR2 sequences are SGHRS and YFSETQ. The CDR3 runs 11 residues. In DNA, the CDR3 is TGCGCCAGCAGCGGTGGCATAGGGCAGTACTTC. Protein: CASSGGIGQYF.

This clone was counted between two and nine times. The CDR3 coding sequence is TGCGCCAGCAGCCACCTTAGGACAGCCTCCTACGAGCAGTACTTC. Encoded protein: CASSHLRTASYEQYF. The chain links TRBV4-1 to TRBJ2-7; TRBD1 might be the D (6 bases). The CDR3 is 15 amino acids. Trimming left V 3 bases short and J 0 bases short, with 12 bases between. The germline CDR1 and CDR2 sequences are MGHRA and YSYEKL.

This chain uses TRBV7-8 with TRBJ2-3, with 8 positions matching TRBD2. This CDR3 has 15 residues. Germline-derived CDR1 and CDR2 are SGHVS and FQNEAQ. V trimming: 0 bases; J trimming: 6 bases; junction bases outside the gene matches: 5. The CDR3 nucleotides read TGTGCCAGCAGCTTAGCGGTCGGGAGGGGCGATACGCAGTATTTT. It is translated as CASSLAVGRGDTQYF.

The chain has TRBV19 and TRBJ2-7; TRBD1 matches at 8 bases. The germline CDR1 and CDR2 sequences are LNHDA and SQIVND (reference sequence). The CDR3 totals 13 residues. V was pared by 6 bases and J by 0 bases, with 1 base of the junction left unmatched. The CDR3 DNA sequence: TGTGCCAGTAGAGGACAGGGCTCCTACGAGCAGTACTTC. Amino acids: CASRGQGSYEQYF.